This TCR beta chain was sequenced in a study of blood T cells in healthy people across ages. General study findings and limits: It was held that diversity estimates obtained from one million T cells represented underestimates.

The V gene end was trimmed by 4 bases and the J gene end by 2 bases; junction bases not matched to a gene: 7. In germline, CDR1 is SQVTM, CDR2 ANQGSEA. This CDR3 region has 14 residues. This clonotype was recorded a few times. The antigen is unknown. A J-beta primer mix and a sample-barcoded 5' primer were used in a second PCR of roughly 6 to 11 cycles. Each of the cDNA molecules was tagged by a template-switch adaptor with 12 random nucleotides. TCRdb independently ran MiXCR on the 5' RACE reads; one entry per CDR3 protein. This table holds about 640,000 distinct CDR3 sequences, roughly 58% found once.

Sample: blood. This clonotype was sampled from a man aged 60 to 75 in good health. V gene TRBV29-1 combines with J gene TRBJ2-7, with 8 bases that match TRBD1. CDR3 sequence: CSVVVGQGPYEQYF. As DNA, the CDR3 is TGCAGCGTTGTCGTAGGACAGGGTCCCTACGAGCAGTACTTC.